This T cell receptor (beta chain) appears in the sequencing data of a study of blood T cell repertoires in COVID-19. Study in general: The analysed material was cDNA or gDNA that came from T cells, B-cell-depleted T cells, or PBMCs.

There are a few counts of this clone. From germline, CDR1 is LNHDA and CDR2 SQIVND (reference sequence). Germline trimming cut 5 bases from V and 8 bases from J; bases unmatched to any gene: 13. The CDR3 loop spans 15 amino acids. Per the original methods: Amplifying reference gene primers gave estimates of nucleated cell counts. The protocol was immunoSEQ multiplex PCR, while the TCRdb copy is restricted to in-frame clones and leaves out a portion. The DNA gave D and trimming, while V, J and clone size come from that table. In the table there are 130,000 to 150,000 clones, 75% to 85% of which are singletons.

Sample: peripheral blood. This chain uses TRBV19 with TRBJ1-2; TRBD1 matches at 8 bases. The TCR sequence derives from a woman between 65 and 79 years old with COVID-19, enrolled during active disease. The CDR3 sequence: CASSPRQGTSMGYTF. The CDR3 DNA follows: TGTGCCAGTAGTCCCCGACAGGGGACAAGTATGGGCTACACCTTC.